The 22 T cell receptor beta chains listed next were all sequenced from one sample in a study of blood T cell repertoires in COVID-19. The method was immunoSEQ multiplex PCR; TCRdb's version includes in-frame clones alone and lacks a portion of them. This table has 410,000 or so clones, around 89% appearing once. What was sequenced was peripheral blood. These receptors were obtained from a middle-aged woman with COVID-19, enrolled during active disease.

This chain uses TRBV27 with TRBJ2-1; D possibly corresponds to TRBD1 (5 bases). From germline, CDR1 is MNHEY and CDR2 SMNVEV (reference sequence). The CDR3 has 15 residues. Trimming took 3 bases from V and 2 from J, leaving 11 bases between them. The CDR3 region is CASSLRTNTYNEQFF. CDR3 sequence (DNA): TGTGCCAGCAGTTTGCGGACAAACACCTACAATGAGCAGTTCTTC.

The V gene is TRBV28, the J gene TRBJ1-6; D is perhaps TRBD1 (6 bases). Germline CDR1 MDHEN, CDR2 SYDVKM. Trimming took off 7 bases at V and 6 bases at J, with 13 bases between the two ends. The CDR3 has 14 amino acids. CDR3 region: CASTPGQFNSPLHF. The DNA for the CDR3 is TGTGCCAGCACCCCCGGACAGTTTAATTCACCCCTCCACTTT.

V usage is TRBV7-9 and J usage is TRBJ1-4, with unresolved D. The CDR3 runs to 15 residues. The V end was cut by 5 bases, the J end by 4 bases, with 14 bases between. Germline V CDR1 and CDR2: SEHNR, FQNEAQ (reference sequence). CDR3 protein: CASSPYQGGNEKLFF. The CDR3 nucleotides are TGTGCCAGCAGCCCCTACCAAGGAGGTAATGAAAAACTGTTTTTT.

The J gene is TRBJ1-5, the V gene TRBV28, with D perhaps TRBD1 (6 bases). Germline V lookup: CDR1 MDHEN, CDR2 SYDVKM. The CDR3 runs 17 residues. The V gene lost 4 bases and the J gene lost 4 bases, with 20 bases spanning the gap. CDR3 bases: TGTGCCAGCAGTTCAGGGGTGAAATCGAGGGGGAATCAGCCCCAGCATTTT. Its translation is CASSSGVKSRGNQPQHF.

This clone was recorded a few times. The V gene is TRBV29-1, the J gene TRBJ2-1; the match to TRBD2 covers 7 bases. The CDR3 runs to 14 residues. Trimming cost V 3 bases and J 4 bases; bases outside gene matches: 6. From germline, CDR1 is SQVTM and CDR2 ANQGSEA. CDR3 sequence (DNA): TGCAGCGTTGAGGGAGGGACCCCATACAATGAGCAGTTCTTC. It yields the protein CSVEGGTPYNEQFF.

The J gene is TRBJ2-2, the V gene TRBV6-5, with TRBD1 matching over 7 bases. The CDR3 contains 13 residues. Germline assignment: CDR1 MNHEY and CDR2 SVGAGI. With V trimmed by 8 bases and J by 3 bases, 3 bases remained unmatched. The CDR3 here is CASHQGDTGELFF. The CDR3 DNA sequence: TGTGCCAGCCATCAGGGGGACACCGGGGAGCTGTTTTTT.

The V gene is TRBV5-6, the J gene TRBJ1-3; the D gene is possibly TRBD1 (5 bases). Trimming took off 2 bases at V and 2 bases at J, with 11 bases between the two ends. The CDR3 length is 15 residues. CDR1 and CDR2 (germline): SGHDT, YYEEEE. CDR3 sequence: CASSFNRITGNTIYF. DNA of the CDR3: TGTGCCAGCAGCTTCAACAGGATAACTGGAAACACCATATATTTT.

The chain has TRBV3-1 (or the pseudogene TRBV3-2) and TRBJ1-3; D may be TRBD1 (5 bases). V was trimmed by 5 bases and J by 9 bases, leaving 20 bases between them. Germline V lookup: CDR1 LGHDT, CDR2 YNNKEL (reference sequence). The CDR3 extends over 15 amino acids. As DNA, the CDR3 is TGTGCCAGCAGCTCACAAGGTGGGGTAAGGGGCACCATATATTTT. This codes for CASSSQGGVRGTIYF.

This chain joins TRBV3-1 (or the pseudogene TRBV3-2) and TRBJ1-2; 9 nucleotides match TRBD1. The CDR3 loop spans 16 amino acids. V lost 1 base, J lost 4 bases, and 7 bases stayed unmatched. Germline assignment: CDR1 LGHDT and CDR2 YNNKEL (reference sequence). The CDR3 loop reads CASSQGEWGQGYGYTF. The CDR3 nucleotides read TGTGCCAGCAGCCAAGGGGAGTGGGGACAGGGCTATGGCTACACCTTC.

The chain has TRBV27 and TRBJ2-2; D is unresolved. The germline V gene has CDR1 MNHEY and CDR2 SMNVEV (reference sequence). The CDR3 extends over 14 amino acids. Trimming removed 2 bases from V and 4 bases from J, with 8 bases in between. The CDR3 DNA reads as TGTGCCAGCAGTTTACGCGCGGTCACCGGGGAGCTGTTTTTT. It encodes CASSLRAVTGELFF.

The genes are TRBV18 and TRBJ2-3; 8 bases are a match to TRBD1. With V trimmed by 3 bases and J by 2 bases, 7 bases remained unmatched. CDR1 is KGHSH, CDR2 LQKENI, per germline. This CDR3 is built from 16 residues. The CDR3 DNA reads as TGTGCCAGCTCACCGGACAGGGAATGGTCCACAGATACGCAGTATTTT. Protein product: CASSPDREWSTDTQYF.

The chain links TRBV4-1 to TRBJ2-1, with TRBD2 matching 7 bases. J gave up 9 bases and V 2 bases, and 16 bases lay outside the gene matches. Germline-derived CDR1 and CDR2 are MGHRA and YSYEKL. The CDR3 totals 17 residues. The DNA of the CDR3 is TGCGCCAGCAGCCAACTATCTTCTAGCGGTTATCTGGGTGAGCAGTTCTTC. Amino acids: CASSQLSSSGYLGEQFF.

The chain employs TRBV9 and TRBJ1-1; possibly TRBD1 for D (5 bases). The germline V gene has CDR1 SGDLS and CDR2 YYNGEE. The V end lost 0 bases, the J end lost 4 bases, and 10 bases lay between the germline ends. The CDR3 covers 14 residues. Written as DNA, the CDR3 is TGTGCCAGCAGCGTAGCCTCAGGGTTCACTGAAGCTTTCTTT. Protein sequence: CASSVASGFTEAFF.

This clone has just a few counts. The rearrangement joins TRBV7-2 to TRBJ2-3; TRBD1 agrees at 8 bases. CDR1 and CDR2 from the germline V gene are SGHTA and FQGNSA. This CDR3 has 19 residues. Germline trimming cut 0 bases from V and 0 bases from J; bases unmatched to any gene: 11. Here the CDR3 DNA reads TGTGCCAGCAGCTTAGCGGACCCGATTGGACAGGGAAGCACAGATACGCAGTATTTT. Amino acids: CASSLADPIGQGSTDTQYF.

The CDR3 here is CATSRGGGHTEAFF. The DNA for the CDR3 is TGTGCCACCAGCAGAGGGGGGGGACACACTGAAGCTTTCTTT. The chain couples TRBV15 to TRBJ1-1, with a weak D call TRBD1 (5 bases). Germline V gene lookup returns CDR1 LNHNV and CDR2 YYDKDF (reference sequence). This CDR3 is built from 14 residues. Trimming took 1 base from V and 3 from J, leaving 9 bases between them.

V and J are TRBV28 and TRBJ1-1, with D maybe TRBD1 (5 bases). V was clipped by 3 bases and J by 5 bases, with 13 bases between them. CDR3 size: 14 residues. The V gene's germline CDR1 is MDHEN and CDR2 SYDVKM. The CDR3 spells CASSFRGTLTEAFF. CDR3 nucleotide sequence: TGTGCCAGCAGTTTTAGGGGCACCCTGACTGAAGCTTTCTTT. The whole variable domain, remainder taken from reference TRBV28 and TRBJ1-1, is DVKVTQSSRYLVKRTGEKVFLECVQDMDHENMFWYRQDPGLGLRLIYFSYDVKMKEKGDIPEGYSVSREKKERFSLILESASTNQTSMYLCASSFRGTLTEAFFGQGTRLTVV.

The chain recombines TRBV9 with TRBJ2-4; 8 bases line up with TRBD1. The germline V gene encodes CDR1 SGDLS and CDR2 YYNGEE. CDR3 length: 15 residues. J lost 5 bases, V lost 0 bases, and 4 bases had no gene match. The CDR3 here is CASSVGTGTQNIQYF. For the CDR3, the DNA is TGTGCCAGCAGCGTAGGGACAGGGACTCAAAACATTCAGTACTTC.

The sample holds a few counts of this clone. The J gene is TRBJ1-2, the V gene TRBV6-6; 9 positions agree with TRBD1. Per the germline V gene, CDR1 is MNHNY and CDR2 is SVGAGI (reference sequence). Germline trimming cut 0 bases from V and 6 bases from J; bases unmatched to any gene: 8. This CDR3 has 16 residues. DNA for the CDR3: TGTGCCAGCAGTTACTCCCTGACAGGGGGAGGAAATGGCTACACCTTC. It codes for CASSYSLTGGGNGYTF.

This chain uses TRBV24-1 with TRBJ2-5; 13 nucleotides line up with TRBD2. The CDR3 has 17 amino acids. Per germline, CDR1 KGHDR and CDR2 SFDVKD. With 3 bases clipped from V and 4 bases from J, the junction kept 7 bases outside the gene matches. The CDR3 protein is CATSDTRTSGGVETQYF. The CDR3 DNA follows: TGTGCCACCAGTGATACGAGGACTAGCGGGGGAGTAGAGACCCAGTACTTC.

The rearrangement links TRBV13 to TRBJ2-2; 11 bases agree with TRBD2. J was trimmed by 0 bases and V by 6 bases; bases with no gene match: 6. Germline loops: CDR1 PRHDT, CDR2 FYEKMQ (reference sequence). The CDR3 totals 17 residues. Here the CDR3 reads CASRELAGVTNTGELFF. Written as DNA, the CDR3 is TGTGCCAGCAGAGAACTAGCGGGAGTGACGAACACCGGGGAGCTGTTTTTT.

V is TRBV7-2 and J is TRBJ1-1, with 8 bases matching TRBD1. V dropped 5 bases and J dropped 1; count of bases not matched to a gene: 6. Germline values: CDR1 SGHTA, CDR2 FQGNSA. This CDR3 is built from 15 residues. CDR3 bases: TGTGCCAGCAGCCCTAGGACAGGGTGGAACACTGAAGCTTTCTTT. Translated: CASSPRTGWNTEAFF.

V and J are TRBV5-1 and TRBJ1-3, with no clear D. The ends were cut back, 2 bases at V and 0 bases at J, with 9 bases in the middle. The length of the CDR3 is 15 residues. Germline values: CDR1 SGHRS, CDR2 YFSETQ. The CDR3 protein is CASSLAGISGNTIYF. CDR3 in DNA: TGCGCCAGCAGCTTAGCCGGGATCTCTGGAAACACCATATATTTT.